This TCR beta chain was retrieved from a study of human T cells and chemical hapten exposure (dated by TCRdb to the early 2020s). In the study overall: For sensitization, 2% DPC in acetone was applied to a 2 cm by 2 cm area of upper inner arm skin. The mostly female patient cohort included alopecia areata with under or over 50% scalp involvement, alopecia totalis and alopecia universalis. Peripheral blood TCR repertoire changes were tracked in vivo in alopecia patients during primary and secondary sensitization to the hapten diphenylcyclopropenone (DPC). Blood samples were taken from patients before sensitization (week 0) and at 2, 6 and about 24 weeks after DPC sensitization. For TCR sequencing, blood came from 25 to 35 alopecia patients at anywhere from one to four time points (pre-sensitization, 2, 6 and 24 weeks). Libraries were pooled for sequencing, and per-sample TCR yields varied mainly because of small differences in library volumes within the pool. Patch testing was done on the upper back using Finn chambers containing 0.01% DPC, and results were scored after 6 days according to International Contact Dermatitis Research Group standards. Throughout the study period of about 25 weeks, patients also received therapeutic DPC doses to the scalp every week. Beyond this particular receptor, the publication reports: A positive correlation was found between the number of PT1 expanded TCRs and patch test score, with significance reached at thresholds 8, 16 and 32 but not 4. Repeated subsampling changed both the strength of the expansion versus patch-test correlation and the threshold at which that correlation became significant. DPC sensitization did not change how many TCRs were above 1 in 1000 frequency, and no evidence was found of alterations in global repertoire structure. Because all patients had alopecia, a presumed autoimmune disease, the immune response of the patients might differ from that of healthy individuals. Expanded TCRs formed significantly more large CDR3 similarity clusters than pre-sensitization or healthy control sets, consistent with antigen-driven responses.

This clonotype appeared many times. The target of this receptor is not known. Within one base of it there is no much larger clone, and no base qualities were kept. According to the study, the label for this sample's time point signals: patch test 2, 6 weeks after DPC sensitization. The treatment or condition label here, explained by the study, means: therapeutic diphenylcyclopropenone sensitization with weekly scalp DPC. At each patch-test visit, blood was drawn before the patch test was applied. Patients were eligible if aged 18 to 70, diagnosed with alopecia and judged suitable for DPC therapy, and pregnant patients were excluded. Total RNA was extracted from unfractionated whole blood collected in Tempus Blood RNA tubes. Library construction relied on RACE. Sequencing used a NextSeq 500. During library preparation, unique molecular identifiers were attached to individual cDNA molecules so that TCRs could be counted in a quantitative, reproducible way. For every blood RNA sample, sequencing covered both the TCR alpha and TCR beta chains. Concerning the study's data processing: The median number of TCRs per sample was 85,000 to 100,000, ranging from 23,224 to 690,600. V, J and CDR3 annotation of the TCR reads was performed with the Decombinator software suite. To make PS versus PT1 abundance plots, every sample was subsampled to the same number of TCRs (28,000). Expanded TCRs were defined as absent before sensitization and observed at least eight times at the 2-week time point. TCRdb reran the public reads through fastp at Q25 and MiXCR, keeping productive beta chains. Each CDR3 protein appears once, grouped with its most common genes and DNA. For this entry, the V and J calls and clone size follow TCRdb and not the study's own pipeline. This sample comprises 360,000 or so distinct CDR3 sequences, 6% to 7% of them detected only once. The ten largest clones represent 5% to 6% of the sample.

The material was whole blood, obtained in connection with sensitization to the hapten diphenylcyclopropenone (DPC). This clonotype originated in a woman between 18 and 30 years old with alopecia areata. Some clones in this sample may be carry-over from other donors' samples.

This receptor has the CDR3 CASSKEASSGNTIYF. The bases read TGTGCCAGCAGTAAGGAGGCTTCCTCTGGAAACACCATATATTTT. The V and J genes are TRBV2 and TRBJ1-3, with no D gene named confidently. A distance of 11 bases separates the germline ends of V and J, which lose 5 bases and 0 bases respectively. CDR1 and CDR2 are read off the germline V gene as SNHLY and FYNNEI. Including cysteine and phenylalanine, the CDR3 has 15 amino acids. Only the CDR3 region is kept as DNA, spanning 45 bases read in frame from base 1.